Below, 25 T cell receptor beta chains from the same sample are listed, as sequenced in a study of OX40 agonist ivuxolimab in advanced cancers. Profiling relied on immunoSEQ multiplex PCR, and the TCRdb table lists in-frame clones only, not all of them. Seen here are approximately 67,000 clones, around nine tenths observed once, and the top ten hold more than 4.5%. The source was CD4+ or CD8+ T cells sorted from blood, collected in a trial of the OX40 agonist ivuxolimab. The source of these receptors is an adult with an advanced solid tumor such as melanoma, head and neck, liver or kidney cancer.

This clone was picked up one time. The chain combines TRBV9 with TRBJ2-7, with 9 bases fitting TRBD1. The germline gives CDR1 SGDLS, CDR2 YYNGEE. The CDR3 is made up of 15 amino acids. V lost 0 bases and J lost 3; bases outside the gene matches: 4. For the CDR3, the DNA is TGTGCCAGCAGCGTAGGGACAGGGGTTCGCTACGAGCAGTACTTC. The encoded protein is CASSVGTGVRYEQYF.

This clone was picked up one time. The chain employs TRBV5-1 and TRBJ2-1; 10 bases agree with TRBD1. Germline V gene sequence: CDR1 SGHRS, CDR2 YFSETQ. The CDR3 is made up of 15 amino acids. V lost 0 bases to trimming and J lost 6 bases; unmatched junction nucleotides: 3. CDR3 amino acids: CASSLAGTGANEQFF. CDR3 DNA: TGCGCCAGCAGCTTGGCCGGGACAGGGGCCAATGAGCAGTTCTTC.

The rearrangement joins TRBV4-2 to TRBJ2-6; TRBD2 matches at 7 bases. V shed 4 bases and J 0 bases; nucleotides not matched to a gene: 6. This CDR3 has 17 amino acids. The germline CDR1 and CDR2 sequences are LGHNA and YNFKEQ. CDR3 protein: CASSPSGANSGANVLTF. The CDR3 DNA reads TGTGCCAGCAGCCCCAGCGGGGCGAACTCTGGGGCCAACGTCCTGACTTTC.

The J gene is TRBJ1-6, the V gene TRBV15, with TRBD1 matching 7 bases. Germline V lookup: CDR1 LNHNV, CDR2 YYDKDF (reference sequence). The V and J ends lost 5 bases and 6 bases, in that order; junction bases with no gene match: 13. The CDR3 runs to 17 residues. CDR3 nucleotides: TGTGCCACCAGCGTACCAATAATGGGACAGCGTAATTCACCCCTCCACTTT. Its protein is CATSVPIMGQRNSPLHF.

In DNA form, the CDR3 reads TGTGCCAGCAGTCCTAGGAGAGGAGAACTCACAGATACGCAGTATTTT. Protein: CASSPRRGELTDTQYF. The chain has TRBV28 and TRBJ2-3, with no clear D. This CDR3 has 16 amino acids. The germline V gene has CDR1 MDHEN and CDR2 SYDVKM. V lost 5 bases, J lost 2 bases, and 17 bases lay in between.

V and J are TRBV27 and TRBJ2-7; TRBD1 agrees at 9 bases. CDR3 length equals 13 residues. CDR1 is MNHEY, CDR2 SMNVEV, per germline (reference sequence). Trimming removed 4 bases from V and 4 bases from J; junction bases left unmatched: 2. The CDR3 loop is CASSSGQGYEQYF. CDR3 DNA sequence: TGTGCCAGCAGTTCCGGACAGGGGTACGAGCAGTACTTC.

The chain joins TRBV4-3 to TRBJ2-1, with 11 bases that match TRBD2. The CDR3 loop spans 17 amino acids. The germline V gene encodes CDR1 LGHNA and CDR2 YSLEER. The trim removed 3 bases at V and 2 bases at J, leaving 6 bases unmatched. The CDR3 coding sequence is TGCGCCAGCAGCCAGGGCCATAGCGGGGGGGCCTACAATGAGCAGTTCTTC. Translating gives CASSQGHSGGAYNEQFF.

The gene calls are TRBV7-9 and TRBJ2-3, with 8 bases matching TRBD1. Germline CDR1 and CDR2: SEHNR and FQNEAQ (reference sequence). The CDR3 totals 16 residues. Trimming at V came to 7 bases and at J to 6 bases, leaving 15 bases not matched to a gene. The CDR3 reads CASIHIGQGTRDTQYF. Here the CDR3 DNA reads TGTGCCAGCATCCACATCGGACAGGGCACAAGGGATACGCAGTATTTT.

This clone was seen a handful of times. The chain carries TRBV28 and TRBJ2-6, with D unresolved. The CDR3 spans 16 residues. Germline CDR1 MDHEN, CDR2 SYDVKM. The germline V and J ends were trimmed by 7 bases and 0 bases, with 13 bases remaining between them. The CDR3 DNA sequence: TGTGCCAGCACGCCGGGCACGAGCTCTGGGGCCAACGTCCTGACTTTC. Amino acids: CASTPGTSSGANVLTF.

Regarding this clone: The same CDR3 can be traced to other DNA sequences in this sample. The rearrangement uses TRBV6-5 and TRBJ1-3, with TRBD1 as a possible D gene (5 bases). Germline V gives CDR1 MNHEY, CDR2 SVGAGI. The germline V and J ends were trimmed by 2 bases and 1 base, with 6 bases remaining between them. The CDR3 spans 14 residues. The CDR3 sequence is CASSYGGSGNTIYF. DNA of the CDR3: TGTGCCAGCAGTTACGGGGGATCTGGAAACACCATATATTTT.

The chain uses TRBV28 and TRBJ1-1; 10 bases map to TRBD1. The CDR3 has 16 amino acids. The V and J ends lost 7 bases and 6 bases, in that order; junction bases with no gene match: 14. From germline, CDR1 is MDHEN and CDR2 SYDVKM. The CDR3 nucleotides read TGTGCCAGCACATTACGCTTCGACAGGGGGCTTGCTGAAGCTTTCTTT. Its protein product is CASTLRFDRGLAEAFF.

V usage is TRBV9 and J usage is TRBJ1-2; no definite D call. With 0 bases removed from V and 2 bases from J, the gap between germline ends came to 14 bases. Per the germline V gene, CDR1 is SGDLS and CDR2 is YYNGEE. The CDR3 runs to 16 residues. CDR3 in DNA: TGTGCCAGCAGCGTAGCTTCCGGGGAAGCAAACTATGGCTACACCTTC. This codes for CASSVASGEANYGYTF.

The chain carries TRBV20-1 and TRBJ2-7; D perhaps matches TRBD2 (6 bases). Trimming pared 6 bases from V and 9 bases from J, leaving 15 bases between. Looked up from germline, CDR1 is DFQATT and CDR2 is SNEGSKA (reference sequence). This CDR3 spans 11 amino acids. For the CDR3, the DNA is TGCAGTGCCACAACGGGGGTCGGGCAGTACTTC. It codes for CSATTGVGQYF.

The chain is built from TRBV19 and TRBJ2-7; unclear D gene. V was shortened by 1 base and J by 0 bases, with 10 bases between the two germline ends. This CDR3 has 15 residues. Germline lookup yields CDR1 LNHDA and CDR2 SQIVND (reference sequence). The CDR3 region is CASSIGRWSSYEQYF. The CDR3 nucleotides are TGTGCCAGTAGTATAGGTAGGTGGAGCTCCTACGAGCAGTACTTC.

The V and J genes are TRBV5-4 and TRBJ1-3; the D gene is possibly TRBD1 (6 bases). CDR3 length: 19 residues. The germline gives CDR1 SGHNT, CDR2 YYREEE (reference sequence). Trimming cost V 9 bases and J 0 bases, with 28 bases left between them. CDR3 in amino acids: CATNNPEAEGGFSGNTIYF. The CDR3 DNA sequence: TGTGCCACTAATAACCCGGAGGCGGAAGGGGGATTCTCTGGAAACACCATATATTTT.

This clone is a singleton in its sample. This chain connects TRBV7-9 to TRBJ2-7; D perhaps matches TRBD1 (6 bases). Germline CDR1 SEHNR, CDR2 FQNEAQ (reference sequence). V was pared by 1 base and J by 2 bases, with 12 bases between. The CDR3 has 15 residues. In DNA, the CDR3 is TGTGCCAGCAGCTTAGATGGGACAACCCCCTACGAGCAGTACTTC. Protein sequence: CASSLDGTTPYEQYF. Drawing the rest from reference TRBV7-9 and TRBJ2-7, the complete variable domain is DTGVSQNPRHKITKRGQNVTFRCDPISEHNRLYWYRQTLGQGPEFLTYFQNEAQLEKSRLLSDRFSAERPKGSFSTLEIQRTEQGDSAMYLCASSLDGTTPYEQYFGPGTRLTVT.

The gene calls are TRBV19 and TRBJ1-5; D might be TRBD1 (5 bases). The V and J ends lost 6 bases and 4 bases respectively, with 19 bases between them. Germline CDR1 reads LNHDA; CDR2 reads SQIVND (reference sequence). CDR3 size: 16 residues. Written as DNA, the CDR3 is TGTGCCAGTAGCATAACCCTCCGCGGGGGGAATCAGCCCCAGCATTTT. Protein product: CASSITLRGGNQPQHF.

This clone was found once. The chain links TRBV4-2 to TRBJ1-6; D is undetermined. The CDR3 runs 16 residues. The V end lost 0 bases, the J end lost 0 bases, and 6 bases lay between the germline ends. CDR1 and CDR2 from the germline V gene are LGHNA and YNFKEQ. DNA of the CDR3: TGTGCCAGCAGCCAAGAGATAAGCTCCTATAATTCACCCCTCCACTTT. As protein: CASSQEISSYNSPLHF.

The gene calls are TRBV15 and TRBJ2-1; D uncertain. The CDR3 runs to 12 residues. V shed 5 bases and J shed 5 bases, with 7 bases lying between them. Germline V gene lookup returns CDR1 LNHNV and CDR2 YYDKDF (reference sequence). CDR3 bases: TGTGCCACCAGCCCCCGGGACAATGAGCAGTTCTTC. Translated: CATSPRDNEQFF.

The rearrangement uses TRBV28 and TRBJ2-7; D is tentatively TRBD1 or TRBD2 (5 bases each). The CDR3 totals 14 residues. The V end lost 3 bases, the J end lost 3 bases, and 12 bases lay between the germline ends. Germline V gives CDR1 MDHEN, CDR2 SYDVKM. This chain's CDR3 is CASSLRGDYYEQYF. The CDR3 bases are TGTGCCAGCAGTTTGAGGGGAGACTACTACGAGCAGTACTTC.

The chain has TRBV5-8 and TRBJ1-1, with a tentative D call TRBD1 (5 bases). The CDR3 is 15 residues long. CDR1 is SGHTS and CDR2 is YDEGEE in the germline V gene. Trimming pared 2 bases from V and 2 bases from J, leaving 13 bases between. The CDR3 loop reads CASSFLTVRNTEAFF. CDR3 DNA sequence: TGTGCCAGCAGCTTTCTGACAGTACGAAACACTGAAGCTTTCTTT.

The rearrangement uses TRBV27 and TRBJ2-5, with D perhaps given as TRBD1 or TRBD2 (5 bases each). In germline, CDR1 is MNHEY, CDR2 SMNVEV (reference sequence). This CDR3 is built from 15 residues. Trimming stripped 5 bases from V and 5 bases from J, with 18 bases between. CDR3 DNA sequence: TGTGCCAGCAGTGTAACCGGGACGAAAGAGGAGACCCAGTACTTC. This sequence encodes CASSVTGTKEETQYF.

The genes are TRBV6-1 and TRBJ2-3, with 12 bases that match TRBD1. V dropped 6 bases and J dropped 6; count of bases not matched to a gene: 10. This CDR3 contains 16 residues. Germline loops: CDR1 MNHNS, CDR2 SASEGT. The CDR3 protein is CASRETGTGGGDTQYF. CDR3 nucleotide sequence: TGTGCCAGCAGAGAAACCGGGACAGGGGGCGGCGATACGCAGTATTTT.

The rearrangement uses TRBV27 and TRBJ1-1, with a tentative D call TRBD1 (5 bases). Germline lookup yields CDR1 MNHEY and CDR2 SMNVEV (reference sequence). This CDR3 spans 13 amino acids. Trimming pared 4 bases from V and 5 bases from J, leaving 11 bases between. The CDR3 loop reads CASSWGGGTEAFF. The CDR3 nucleotides read TGTGCCAGCAGTTGGGGGGGAGGGACTGAAGCTTTCTTT.

V and J are TRBV7-3 and TRBJ2-1; TRBD1 agrees at 8 bases. CDR3 length: 17 amino acids. V was clipped by 2 bases and J by 0 bases; unmatched bases: 6. Per the germline V gene, CDR1 is SGHTA and CDR2 is FQGTGA. The CDR3 DNA is TGTGCCAGCAGCTTAGGTGGACAGGGTTTCTCCTACAATGAGCAGTTCTTC. This translates into CASSLGGQGFSYNEQFF.